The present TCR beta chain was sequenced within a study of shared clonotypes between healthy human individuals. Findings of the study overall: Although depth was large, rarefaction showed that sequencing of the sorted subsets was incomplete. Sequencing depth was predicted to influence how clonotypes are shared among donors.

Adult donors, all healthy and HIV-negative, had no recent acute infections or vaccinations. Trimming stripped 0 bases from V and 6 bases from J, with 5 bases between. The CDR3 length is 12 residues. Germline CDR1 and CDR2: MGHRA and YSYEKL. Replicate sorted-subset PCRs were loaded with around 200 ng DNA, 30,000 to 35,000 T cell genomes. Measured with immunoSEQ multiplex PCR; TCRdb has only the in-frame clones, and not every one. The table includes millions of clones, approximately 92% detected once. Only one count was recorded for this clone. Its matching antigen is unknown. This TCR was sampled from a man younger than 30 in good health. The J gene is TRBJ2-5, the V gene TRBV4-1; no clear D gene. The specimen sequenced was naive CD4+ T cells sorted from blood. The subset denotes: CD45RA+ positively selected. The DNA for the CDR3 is TGCGCCAGCAGCCAAGATTCAAAGACCCAGTACTTC. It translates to CASSQDSKTQYF.